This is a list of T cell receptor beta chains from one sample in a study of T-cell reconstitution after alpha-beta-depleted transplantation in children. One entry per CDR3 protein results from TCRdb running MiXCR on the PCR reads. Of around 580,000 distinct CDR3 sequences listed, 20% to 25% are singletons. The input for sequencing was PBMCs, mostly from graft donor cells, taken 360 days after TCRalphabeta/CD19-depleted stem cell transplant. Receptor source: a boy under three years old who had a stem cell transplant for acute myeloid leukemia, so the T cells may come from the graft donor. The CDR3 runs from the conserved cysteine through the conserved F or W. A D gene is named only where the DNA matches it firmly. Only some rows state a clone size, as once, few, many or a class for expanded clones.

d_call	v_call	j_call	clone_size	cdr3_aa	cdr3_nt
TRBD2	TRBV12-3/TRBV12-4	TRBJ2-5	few	CASSPLTSGGGQETQYF	TGTGCCAGCAGCCCGCTAACTAGCGGGGGGGGCCAAGAGACCCAGTACTTC
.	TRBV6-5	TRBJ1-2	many	CASSYSGGGYTF	TGTGCCAGCAGTTACTCCGGCGGAGGCTACACCTTC
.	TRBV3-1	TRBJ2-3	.	CASRRGPTEDTQYF	TGTGCCAGCAGGCGCGGTCCTACAGAGGATACGCAGTATTTT
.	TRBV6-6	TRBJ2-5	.	CASSQGEGGQYF	TGTGCCAGCAGTCAGGGTGAGGGGGGCCAGTACTTC
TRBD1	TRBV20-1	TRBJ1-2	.	CSARETGKTENGYTF	TGCAGTGCTAGAGAGACAGGGAAGACGGAAAATGGCTACACCTTC
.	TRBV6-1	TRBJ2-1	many	CASSRRDPYNEQFF	TGTGCCAGCAGTAGGAGAGACCCCTACAATGAGCAGTTCTTC
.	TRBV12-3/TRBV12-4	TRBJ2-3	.	CASSFRLGSKSDTQYF	TGTGCCAGCAGTTTTAGGTTAGGTAGCAAGTCAGATACGCAGTATTTT
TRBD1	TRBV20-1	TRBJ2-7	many	CSAAGTGVGYEQYF	TGCAGTGCGGCCGGGACAGGGGTCGGCTACGAGCAGTACTTC
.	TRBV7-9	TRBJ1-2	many	CASSFGEGYTF	TGTGCCAGCAGCTTTGGAGAGGGCTACACCTTC
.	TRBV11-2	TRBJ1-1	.	CATSSGQNTEAFF	TGTGCCACCAGTAGCGGGCAGAACACTGAAGCTTTCTTT
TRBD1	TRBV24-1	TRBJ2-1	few	CATSRTGGFYNEQFF	TGTGCCACCAGTAGGACAGGGGGATTCTACAATGAGCAGTTCTTC
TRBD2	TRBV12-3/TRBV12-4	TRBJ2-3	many	CASSFLWSSGGAVDTQYF	TGTGCCAGCAGTTTTTTGTGGAGTAGCGGGGGGGCGGTTGATACGCAGTATTTT
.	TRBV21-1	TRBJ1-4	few	CASNRWTGNEKLFF	TGTGCCAGCAACCGGTGGACGGGTAATGAAAAACTGTTTTTT
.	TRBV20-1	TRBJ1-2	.	CSADWTVEYGGYTF	TGCAGTGCCGACTGGACGGTGGAATATGGGGGCTACACCTTC
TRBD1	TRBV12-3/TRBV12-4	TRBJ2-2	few	CASSTGTGYTGELFF	TGTGCCAGCAGCACGGGGACAGGGTATACCGGGGAGCTGTTTTTT
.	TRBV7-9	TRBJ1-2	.	CASSLARSNYGYTF	TGTGCCAGCAGCTTAGCGAGGAGTAACTATGGCTACACCTTC
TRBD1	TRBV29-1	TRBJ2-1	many	CSVYRGHEQFF	TGCAGCGTTTACAGGGGACATGAGCAGTTCTTC
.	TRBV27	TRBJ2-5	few	CASSFTRKETQYF	TGTGCCAGCAGTTTTACACGAAAAGAGACCCAGTACTTC
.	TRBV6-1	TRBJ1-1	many	CASSVREDTEAFF	TGTGCCAGCAGCGTCAGGGAGGACACTGAAGCTTTCTTT
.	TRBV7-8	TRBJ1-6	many	CASSPSDSPLHF	TGTGCCAGCAGCCCCTCCGATTCACCCCTCCACTTT
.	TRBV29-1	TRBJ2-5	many	CSVEGAPGTKQETQYF	TGCAGCGTTGAAGGGGCCCCCGGGACAAAGCAAGAGACCCAGTACTTC
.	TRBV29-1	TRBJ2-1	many	CSVRTTGPGQFF	TGCAGCGTCAGGACGACCGGCCCGGGGCAGTTCTTC
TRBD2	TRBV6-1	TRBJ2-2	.	CASSPTSGGVIGELFF	TGTGCCAGCAGCCCAACTAGCGGGGGGGTGATCGGGGAGCTGTTTTTT
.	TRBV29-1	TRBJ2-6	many	CSPGRRDIFSGANVLTF	TGCAGCCCGGGACGACGGGACATCTTCTCTGGGGCCAACGTCCTGACTTTC
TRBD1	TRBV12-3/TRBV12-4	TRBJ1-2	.	CASSYPGGGHGYTF	TGTGCCAGCAGTTACCCAGGGGGCGGCCATGGCTACACCTTC
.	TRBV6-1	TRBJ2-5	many	CASSEPTGGVETQYF	TGTGCCAGCAGTGAACCGACAGGCGGGGTAGAGACCCAGTACTTC
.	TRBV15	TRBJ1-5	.	CATSIEAGRSNQPQHF	TGTGCCACCAGCATTGAGGCGGGGAGGTCAAATCAGCCCCAGCATTTT
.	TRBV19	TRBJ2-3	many	CASSMALITDTQYF	TGTGCCAGTAGTATGGCATTGATCACAGATACGCAGTATTTT
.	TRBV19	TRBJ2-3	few	CASTSSEAQYF	TGTGCCAGTACCTCAAGCGAGGCGCAGTATTTT
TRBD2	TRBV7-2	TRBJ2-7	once	CASSLEGGGGYEQYF	TGTGCCAGCAGCTTAGAGGGCGGGGGTGGGTACGAGCAGTACTTC
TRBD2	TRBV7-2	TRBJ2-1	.	CASSLGFGGADGEQFF	TGTGCCAGCAGCTTAGGATTCGGGGGGGCCGATGGTGAGCAGTTCTTC
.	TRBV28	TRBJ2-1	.	CASSSRQVSDEQFF	TGTGCCAGCAGTTCCCGACAGGTTTCGGATGAGCAGTTCTTC
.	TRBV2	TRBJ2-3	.	CASSEASIADTQYF	TGTGCCAGCAGTGAAGCTAGCATTGCAGATACGCAGTATTTT
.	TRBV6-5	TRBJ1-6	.	CASSYQDTHNSPLHF	TGTGCCAGCAGTTACCAGGACACGCATAATTCACCCCTCCACTTT
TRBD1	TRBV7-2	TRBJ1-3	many	CASRPTGSRGNTIYF	TGTGCCAGCAGACCGACAGGGTCTCGGGGAAACACCATATATTTT